Below are 9 T cell receptor beta chains sequenced from a single sample in a study of blood T cells in healthy people across ages. A second PCR of roughly 6 to 12 cycles used a sample-barcoded 5' primer and a J-beta primer mix. In TCRdb, the 5' RACE reads were re-called with MiXCR into one record per CDR3 protein. In the table there are around 940,000 distinct CDR3 sequences, 51% of which are singletons. The source material was blood. The origin of the receptors is an older woman in good health.

The table lists this clonotype with a few counts. The V and J genes are TRBV18 and TRBJ2-4; perhaps TRBD1 as D (6 bases). The DNA end is a closer match to TRBJ2-7, so the J assignment may be wrong. The CDR3 runs to 13 residues. Germline V gene lookup returns CDR1 KGHSH and CDR2 LQKENI. In DNA, the CDR3 is TGTGCCAGCTCACCCCGACAGGACAGCGAGCAGTACTTC. Its protein is CASSPRQDSEQYF.

This chain uses TRBV6-6 with TRBJ1-1; D gene uncertain. The CDR3 contains 14 residues. The V gene's germline CDR1 is MNHNY and CDR2 SVGAGI (reference sequence). V lost 4 bases, J lost 3 bases, and 12 bases lay in between. The CDR3 DNA reads TGTGCCAGCAGTTTTACTCGATGGGACACTGAAGCTTTCTTT. Its protein product is CASSFTRWDTEAFF.

The V and J genes are TRBV7-9 and TRBJ2-7; D is uncertain. The CDR3 runs 13 residues. CDR1 SEHNR and CDR2 FQNEAQ come from the germline V gene (reference sequence). V was pared by 5 bases and J by 1 base, with 9 bases between. The CDR3: CASSTQESYEQYF. DNA of the CDR3: TGTGCCAGCAGCACGCAGGAGTCCTACGAGCAGTACTTC.

This rearrangement joins TRBV12-3 or TRBV12-4 to TRBJ1-4; unclear D gene. The V end was cut by 6 bases, the J end by 10 bases, with 15 bases between. The CDR3 loop spans 13 amino acids. The CDR3 DNA reads as TGTGCCAGCAGCCAGGCGGTTAAGGGAAAACTGTTTTTT. Encoded protein: CASSQAVKGKLFF.

This clonotype was seen only a few times. The chain combines TRBV14 with TRBJ1-4; no clear D. The CDR3 contains 18 residues. The V end was cut by 0 bases, the J end by 0 bases, with 14 bases between. Germline CDR1 SGHDN, CDR2 FVKESK. CDR3 residues: CASSQDISDIATNEKLFF. The CDR3 nucleotides read TGTGCCAGCAGCCAAGATATTTCGGATATCGCAACTAATGAAAAACTGTTTTTT.

This rearrangement joins TRBV30 to TRBJ1-1; no definite D call. The V gene lost 4 bases and the J gene lost 4 bases, with 13 bases spanning the gap. Germline V gene data show CDR1 as GTSNPN and CDR2 as SVGIG (reference sequence). The CDR3 is 13 amino acids. CDR3 DNA: TGTGCCTGGAAGGTAGGCCAGACCACTGAAGCTTTCTTT. Translation: CAWKVGQTTEAFF.

The table lists this clonotype with a count of one. An end of the junction does not agree with germline; a read error may underlie this. V usage is TRBV7-2 and J usage is TRBJ2-1, with D maybe TRBD2 (7 bases). In germline, CDR1 is SGHTA, CDR2 FQGNSA. The CDR3 contains 18 residues. CDR3 sequence: CASSTPGLGGASYNERFF. The CDR3 nucleotides are TGTGCCAGCAGCACACCGGGACTGGGGGGGGCCTCCTACAATGAGCGGTTCTTC.

This clonotype turned up a few times. The V call is TRBV18, the J call TRBJ2-5; 14 nucleotides agree with TRBD2. V dropped 5 bases and J dropped 2; count of bases not matched to a gene: 7. The CDR3 has 17 amino acids. Germline CDR1 and CDR2: KGHSH and LQKENI. The CDR3 sequence: CASSTRGLAGDQETQYF. CDR3 coding DNA: TGTGCCAGCTCAACCCGGGGACTAGCGGGAGATCAAGAGACCCAGTACTTC.

The V and J genes are TRBV6-1 and TRBJ2-5, with 9 bases identical to TRBD1. CDR1 and CDR2 from the germline V gene are MNHNS and SASEGT. The length of the CDR3 is 15 residues. Losses at the gene ends were 2 bases for V and 4 bases for J; bases not matched to a gene: 5. This CDR3 reads CASSEMPGQGETQYF. CDR3 DNA sequence: TGTGCCAGCAGTGAAATGCCGGGACAGGGAGAGACCCAGTACTTC.